The T cell receptor (beta chain) described here comes from a study of sequential checkpoint blockade in melanoma. Study background: Maintenance nivolumab came after either treatment sequence.

Treatment meaning: randomized to nivolumab then ipilimumab (arm A) or the reverse (arm B). Patients had received no earlier DNA-damaging chemotherapy. Sorted cells were live CD3+CD8+, lacking CD19 and CD56, from PBMCs. Clones were sequenced by immunoSEQ multiplex PCR, and TCRdb holds only the in-frame ones, with some missing. Altogether 17,000 or so clones are present, roughly three quarters being singletons, with the ten largest covering approximately 10%. The receptor comes from a human donor with melanoma. The material sequenced was CD8+ T cells sorted from blood (inferred from file names), taken from a patient given nivolumab and ipilimumab in sequence.

CDR3 residues: CASSLKAGIKPNYGYTF. The DNA for the CDR3 is TGTGCCAGCAGCTTGAAAGCAGGGATAAAACCTAACTATGGCTACACCTTC. J is TRBJ1-2 and V is TRBV5-6; TRBD1 is a possible D gene (5 bases). The CDR3 consists of 17 residues. Looked up from germline, CDR1 is SGHDT and CDR2 is YYEEEE. V was shortened by 1 base and J by 0 bases, with 16 bases between the two germline ends.